These T cell receptor beta chains were read from a single sample in a study of cytomegalovirus exposure and HLA in healthy donors. TCRdb keeps only in-frame clones here, not all; method: immunoSEQ multiplex PCR. Of under 150,000 clones listed, roughly 69% are singletons. The sample was PBMCs. The source of these receptors is a woman in her thirties or forties in good health and CMV-seropositive. Both conserved end residues are part of each CDR3. D genes are given only for firm matches. Clone sizes are given selectively: once, few, many, or a class where the clone is expanded.

D: -; V: TRBV2; J: TRBJ2-7; size: -; CDR3: CASLWDSDSYEQYF; DNA: TGTGCCAGCCTATGGGACTCCGACTCCTACGAGCAGTACTTC
D: TRBD2; V: TRBV11-3; J: TRBJ2-5; size: -; CDR3: CASSFGSRLAGGQETQYF; DNA: TGTGCCAGCAGCTTCGGATCCAGACTAGCGGGAGGCCAAGAGACCCAGTACTTC
D: -; V: TRBV6-1; J: TRBJ1-1; size: -; CDR3: CASSEQAMNTEAFF; DNA: TGTGCCAGCAGTGAACAGGCAATGAACACTGAAGCTTTCTTT
D: TRBD1; V: TRBV28; J: TRBJ1-2; size: -; CDR3: CASSWGTEYGYTF; DNA: TGTGCCAGCAGCTGGGGGACAGAGTATGGCTACACCTTC
D: -; V: TRBV4-3; J: TRBJ1-2; size: -; CDR3: CASSQDLVDPGYGYTF; DNA: TGCGCCAGCAGCCAAGATTTGGTAGATCCTGGCTATGGCTACACCTTC
D: -; V: TRBV19; J: TRBJ1-1; size: -; CDR3: CASRNGNTEAFF; DNA: TGTGCCAGTAGGAACGGGAACACTGAAGCTTTCTTT
D: -; V: TRBV6-4; J: TRBJ2-3; size: -; CDR3: CASSLQSTDTQYF; DNA: TGTGCCAGCAGCCTGCAGAGCACAGATACGCAGTATTTT
D: TRBD1; V: TRBV15; J: TRBJ1-2; size: -; CDR3: CATHEGTANYGYTF; DNA: TGTGCCACCCACGAGGGGACAGCTAACTATGGCTACACCTTC
D: TRBD2; V: TRBV7-2; J: TRBJ2-7; size: -; CDR3: CASSYGLVEQYF; DNA: TGTGCCAGCAGCTATGGACTAGTCGAGCAGTACTTC
D: -; V: TRBV7-2; J: TRBJ1-1; size: few; CDR3: CASSRETEAFF; DNA: TGTGCCAGCAGCCGGGAAACCGAAGCTTTCTTT
D: -; V: TRBV6-1; J: TRBJ1-5; size: -; CDR3: CASSEGGYSSNQPQHF; DNA: TGTGCCAGCAGTGAGGGGGGTTACAGTAGCAATCAGCCCCAGCATTTT
D: -; V: TRBV5-6; J: TRBJ2-7; size: -; CDR3: CASSGRAYEQYF; DNA: TGTGCCAGCAGCGGGAGAGCCTACGAGCAGTACTTC
D: -; V: TRBV27; J: TRBJ1-5; size: -; CDR3: CASSSASGRNQPQHF; DNA: TGTGCCAGCAGTTCTGCTTCAGGGCGCAATCAGCCCCAGCATTTT
D: -; V: TRBV30; J: TRBJ1-3; size: -; CDR3: CAWSAEPGNTIYF; DNA: TGTGCCTGGAGCGCAGAACCAGGAAACACCATATATTTT
D: -; V: TRBV19; J: TRBJ2-2; size: -; CDR3: CASTWGAGELFF; DNA: TGTGCCAGTACTTGGGGGGCCGGGGAGCTGTTTTTT
D: TRBD2; V: TRBV7-3; J: TRBJ2-3; size: -; CDR3: CASSLHPTSGSTDTQYF; DNA: TGTGCCAGCAGCTTACATCCGACTAGCGGTAGCACAGATACGCAGTATTTT
D: TRBD1; V: TRBV4-1; J: TRBJ1-4; size: -; CDR3: CASSLAGGREEKLFF; DNA: TGCGCCAGCAGCCTCGCAGGGGGACGCGAAGAAAAACTGTTTTTT
D: -; V: TRBV20-1; J: TRBJ2-7; size: -; CDR3: CSARDIEQYF; DNA: TGCAGTGCTAGGGACATCGAGCAGTACTTC
D: -; V: TRBV5-1; J: TRBJ1-1; size: -; CDR3: CASSLETRGTEAFF; DNA: TGCGCCAGCAGCTTGGAGACCCGGGGCACTGAAGCTTTCTTT
D: -; V: TRBV28; J: TRBJ1-1; size: -; CDR3: CASRPGTPLGNTEAFF; DNA: TGTGCCAGCAGGCCTGGGACACCCCTTGGGAACACTGAAGCTTTCTTT
D: -; V: TRBV28; J: TRBJ2-7; size: -; CDR3: CASSINRVAEQYF; DNA: TGTGCCAGCAGCATTAACAGGGTTGCCGAGCAGTACTTC
D: TRBD2; V: TRBV9; J: TRBJ2-4; size: -; CDR3: CASSVDLAGGENIQYF; DNA: TGTGCCAGCAGCGTAGATCTAGCGGGAGGAGAAAACATTCAGTACTTC
D: TRBD1; V: TRBV27; J: TRBJ1-5; size: -; CDR3: CASSQRAPTGNGSQPQHF; DNA: TGTGCCAGCAGTCAAAGGGCCCCGACAGGGAACGGCAGTCAGCCCCAGCATTTT
D: -; V: TRBV27; J: TRBJ1-4; size: -; CDR3: CASSRGNSNEKLFF; DNA: TGTGCCAGCAGCCGAGGGAACTCTAATGAAAAACTGTTTTTT
D: -; V: TRBV11-2; J: TRBJ2-2; size: -; CDR3: CASSLDLETANTGELFF; DNA: TGTGCCAGCAGCTTAGATTTGGAGACAGCGAACACCGGGGAGCTGTTTTTT
D: TRBD1; V: TRBV9; J: TRBJ1-1; size: few; CDR3: CASRKQGATEAFF; DNA: TGTGCCAGCAGGAAACAGGGGGCCACTGAAGCTTTCTTT
D: TRBD2; V: TRBV7-2; J: TRBJ2-1; size: -; CDR3: CASSLHGRYNEQFF; DNA: TGTGCCAGCAGCCTCCACGGGAGGTACAATGAGCAGTTCTTC
D: -; V: TRBV9; J: TRBJ2-3; size: few; CDR3: CASAQSEDTQYF; DNA: TGTGCCAGCGCCCAATCGGAGGATACGCAGTATTTT
D: -; V: TRBV14; J: TRBJ2-3; size: -; CDR3: CASSQWFGARNPSSTDTQYF; DNA: TGTGCCAGCAGCCAATGGTTCGGAGCGAGAAATCCCTCTAGCACAGATACGCAGTATTTT
D: -; V: TRBV21-1; J: TRBJ1-3; size: -; CDR3: CASRGPGLCGNTIYF; DNA: TGTGCCAGCAGAGGCCCAGGGCTATGTGGAAACACCATATATTTT
D: TRBD1; V: TRBV19; J: TRBJ1-6; size: -; CDR3: CASSILGTGVSPLHF; DNA: TGTGCCAGTAGTATTCTGGGGACAGGGGTTTCACCCCTCCACTTT
D: -; V: TRBV19; J: TRBJ1-1; size: -; CDR3: CASSINGFSNTEAFF; DNA: TGTGCCAGTAGTATAAACGGGTTTTCGAACACTGAAGCTTTCTTT
D: -; V: TRBV6-5; J: TRBJ1-1; size: -; CDR3: CASSRGGVSTEAFF; DNA: TGTGCCAGCAGCCGGGGGGGTGTGAGCACTGAAGCTTTCTTT
D: TRBD1; V: TRBV19; J: TRBJ1-5; size: -; CDR3: CASSIGQGAGQPQHF; DNA: TGTGCCAGTAGTATTGGACAGGGGGCTGGACAGCCCCAGCATTTT